The clone carrying this TCR beta chain was observed a handful of times. This table comes from immunoSEQ multiplex PCR, and its TCRdb copy is limited to in-frame clones, with some not included. The sample includes around 250,000 clones, over 85% of them seen just once. The CDR3 runs 15 residues. CDR1 is LNHDA, CDR2 SQIVND, per germline (reference sequence). The germline V and J ends were trimmed by 1 base and 8 bases, with 16 bases remaining between them. This entry belongs to a study of T cell responses to AZD1222 COVID-19 vaccine. Sequenced here: peripheral blood, sampled on day 0 of AZD1222 vaccination. The genes are TRBV19 and TRBJ2-3; D may be TRBD1 or TRBD2 (5 bases each). This clonotype originated in an adult in good health. The CDR3 coding sequence is TGTGCCAGTAGTATAGGGGCAGGGAGCGGTTCTACGCAGTATTTT. Translated, it gives CASSIGAGSGSTQYF.